These 7 T cell receptor beta chains share one sample of origin, sequenced in a study of blood T cell repertoires in COVID-19. Clones were sequenced by immunoSEQ multiplex PCR, and TCRdb holds only the in-frame ones, with some missing. The table includes about 260,000 clones, around nine tenths detected once. Sequenced sample: peripheral blood. These receptors originate from a woman aged 60-70 years with COVID-19, enrolled during active disease.

The rearrangement uses TRBV3-1 (or the pseudogene TRBV3-2) and TRBJ2-7, with TRBD2 matching over 8 bases. Per the germline V gene, CDR1 is LGHDT and CDR2 is YNNKEL (reference sequence). After removal of 8 bases from V and 9 bases from J, the junction contained 12 bases not matched to a gene. The CDR3 is made up of 13 amino acids. CDR3 protein: CASQQRESSGQYF. The CDR3 region has the DNA TGTGCCAGCCAGCAGCGGGAGTCCTCCGGGCAGTACTTC.

The chain joins TRBV28 to TRBJ1-1; D may be TRBD1 (6 bases). This CDR3 region has 11 residues. The V end lost 6 bases, the J end lost 8 bases, and 10 bases lay between the germline ends. Germline V gene lookup returns CDR1 MDHEN and CDR2 SYDVKM. In DNA, the CDR3 is TGTGCCAGCAGAATGGGGACAGAAGCTTTCTTT. It specifies CASRMGTEAFF.

The genes are TRBV9 and TRBJ2-2; TRBD2 agrees at 10 bases. The CDR3 has 15 amino acids. CDR1 is SGDLS, CDR2 YYNGEE, per germline. With V trimmed by 0 bases and J by 7 bases, 3 bases remained unmatched. The CDR3 DNA reads as TGTGCCAGCAGCGTAGAGCGGGAGGGAATCGGGGAGCTGTTTTTT. This translates into CASSVEREGIGELFF.

The J gene is TRBJ1-5, the V gene TRBV2; 7 positions match TRBD1. V shed 5 bases and J 4 bases; nucleotides not matched to a gene: 8. Germline CDR1 is SNHLY and CDR2 is FYNNEI. The CDR3 contains 15 residues. This chain's CDR3 is CASSTGTEFNQPQHF. Written as DNA, the CDR3 is TGTGCCAGCAGTACCGGGACAGAGTTTAATCAGCCCCAGCATTTT.

The chain joins TRBV4-3 to TRBJ1-4; 9 bases are a match to TRBD1. CDR3 length: 15 amino acids. Germline V gene data show CDR1 as LGHNA and CDR2 as YSLEER. V dropped 1 base and J dropped 4; count of bases not matched to a gene: 1. Here the CDR3 DNA reads TGCGCCAGCAGCCAAGGGACAGGGGTTAATGAAAAACTGTTTTTT. Protein product: CASSQGTGVNEKLFF.

The chain is built from TRBV6-2 or TRBV6-3 and TRBJ2-7; the match to TRBD2 covers 10 bases. Germline CDR1 MNHEY, CDR2 SVGEGT. V trimming: 5 bases; J trimming: 7 bases; junction bases outside the gene matches: 5. CDR3 size: 13 residues. The CDR3 DNA reads as TGTGCCAGCAGTCGGGGACTAGCGAATGAGCAGTACTTC. It specifies CASSRGLANEQYF.

The genes are TRBV29-1 and TRBJ2-3; 11 bases fit TRBD2. The CDR3 loop spans 17 amino acids. Germline values: CDR1 SQVTM, CDR2 ANQGSEA. Losses at the gene ends were 5 bases for V and 3 bases for J; bases not matched to a gene: 13. CDR3 sequence reads: CSVWGGKLAGETDTQYF. CDR3 nucleotide sequence: TGCAGCGTTTGGGGCGGTAAACTAGCGGGAGAAACAGATACGCAGTATTTT.